These 24 T cell receptor beta chains were all obtained from the same sample, sequenced in a study of patients and donors after allogeneic stem cell transplantation. TCRdb recomputed calls from the RT-PCR reads with MiXCR, one row per CDR3 protein. The table records 920,000 or so distinct CDR3 sequences, about a sixth of them present only once. The sequenced material came from blood, either unsorted or a sorted T cell fraction (not recorded which). These receptor sequences come from a human donor who was either an allogeneic HSCT recipient or a stem cell or donor lymphocyte infusion donor (not recorded which). It is not recorded whose cells these are; they may come from a transplant donor.

The V and J genes are TRBV5-5 and TRBJ2-7, with D perhaps TRBD2 (6 bases). V dropped 0 bases and J dropped 5 bases, with 15 bases sitting between them. Germline CDR1 reads SGHKS; CDR2 reads YYEKEE (reference sequence). The length of the CDR3 is 15 residues. In DNA, the CDR3 is TGTGCCAGCAGCTTGGTTGCGGGAAATTTACACGAGCAGTACTTC. It encodes CASSLVAGNLHEQYF.

V usage is TRBV25-1 and J usage is TRBJ2-7; 8 bases match TRBD1. This CDR3 comprises 13 residues. V lost 6 bases and J lost 7; bases outside the gene matches: 8. Germline V gene lookup returns CDR1 MGHDK and CDR2 SYGVNS. The CDR3 region is CASSVTGAGEQYF. CDR3 bases: TGTGCCAGCAGCGTGACAGGGGCGGGGGAGCAGTACTTC.

The chain employs TRBV5-1 and TRBJ2-7, with D perhaps matching TRBD2 (6 bases). Germline CDR1 SGHRS, CDR2 YFSETQ. This CDR3 is 15 amino acids long. The V end lost 2 bases, the J end lost 5 bases, and 17 bases lay between the germline ends. This CDR3 reads CASSLAGAGTDEQYF. CDR3 in DNA: TGCGCCAGCAGCTTAGCGGGCGCCGGTACGGACGAGCAGTACTTC.

This clonotype has a handful of counts. This chain links TRBV9 with TRBJ1-5; TRBD1 might be the D (6 bases). V was clipped by 3 bases and J by 5 bases, with 9 bases between them. CDR1 and CDR2 (germline): SGDLS, YYNGEE. CDR3 length equals 13 residues. The CDR3, as DNA: TGTGCCAGCAGCGAGGGGGGCTATCAGCCCCAGCATTTT. Translation: CASSEGGYQPQHF.

This clonotype was seen more than once but under ten times. CDR3: CASLNTEAFF. The CDR3 nucleotides are TGTGCCAGCTTAAACACTGAAGCTTTCTTT. The V and J genes are TRBV12-3 or TRBV12-4 and TRBJ1-1, with no clear D. The CDR3 extends over 10 amino acids. V lost 8 bases and J 2 bases, leaving 3 bases between the germline ends.

The chain couples TRBV4-1 to TRBJ2-7; the D gene could be TRBD1 or TRBD2 (5 bases each). The germline V and J ends were trimmed by 3 bases and 6 bases, with 12 bases remaining between them. The CDR3 totals 13 residues. The germline V gene has CDR1 MGHRA and CDR2 YSYEKL. CDR3 in amino acids: CASSHPSGLEQYF. The CDR3 region has the DNA TGCGCCAGCAGCCATCCATCGGGGCTCGAGCAGTACTTC.

The chain uses TRBV30 and TRBJ1-1; maybe TRBD1 (5 bases). Trimming took off 0 bases at V and 6 bases at J, with 8 bases between the two ends. The CDR3 is 12 residues long. The germline V gene encodes CDR1 GTSNPN and CDR2 SVGIG (reference sequence). CDR3 sequence: CAWSVAGAEAFF. CDR3 DNA sequence: TGTGCCTGGAGTGTTGCGGGGGCTGAAGCTTTCTTT. The full variable domain, its missing parts supplied by reference TRBV30 and TRBJ1-1, is SQTIHQWPATLVQPVGSPLSLECTVEGTSNPNLYWYRQAAGRGLQLLFYSVGIGQISSEVPQNLSASRPQDRQFILSSKKLLLSDSGFYLCAWSVAGAEAFFGQGTRLTVV.

This clonotype came up a few times. This sequence joins TRBV6-1 and TRBJ2-3; D may be TRBD1 or TRBD2 (6 bases each). This CDR3 is built from 13 residues. CDR1 and CDR2 from the germline V gene are MNHNS and SASEGT. Trimming pared 7 bases from V and 4 bases from J, leaving 12 bases between. CDR3 nucleotides: TGTGCCAGCACTAAGGGGGGTCCAGATACGCAGTATTTT. This gives the protein CASTKGGPDTQYF.

This clonotype was detected a few times. V gene TRBV12-3 or TRBV12-4 combines with J gene TRBJ2-2; D assignment may be TRBD1 or TRBD2 (6 bases each). The CDR3 consists of 14 residues. V dropped 10 bases and J dropped 5 bases, with 17 bases sitting between them. The CDR3 reads CATGGRGTTGELFF. CDR3 coding DNA: TGTGCCACCGGGGGCAGGGGTACGACCGGGGAGCTGTTTTTT.

This clonotype was recorded a few times. The chain has TRBV28 and TRBJ1-2; 7 nucleotides agree with TRBD1. The V segment lost 7 bases and the J segment 7 bases; nucleotides outside the gene matches: 9. The CDR3 extends over 13 amino acids. Looked up from germline, CDR1 is MDHEN and CDR2 is SYDVKM. CDR3 loop: CASTQTGLGGYTF. For the CDR3, the DNA is TGTGCCAGCACCCAGACAGGGCTCGGTGGCTACACCTTC.

This chain uses TRBV27 with TRBJ2-3; 11 positions match TRBD2. Germline CDR1 MNHEY, CDR2 SMNVEV (reference sequence). The CDR3 has 16 residues. The V and J ends lost 5 bases and 5 bases, in that order; junction bases with no gene match: 9. CDR3 loop: CASSGLAGGFRDTQYF. The CDR3 DNA follows: TGTGCCAGCAGTGGTCTAGCGGGGGGATTCAGAGATACGCAGTATTTT.

This chain connects TRBV20-1 to TRBJ2-5; 11 nucleotides agree with TRBD2. Trimming removed 6 bases from V and 4 bases from J; junction bases left unmatched: 7. The CDR3 totals 14 residues. Germline lookup yields CDR1 DFQATT and CDR2 SNEGSKA (reference sequence). CDR3 region: CSAPPSGRRETQYF. The CDR3 DNA reads as TGCAGTGCCCCACCTAGCGGGAGGAGAGAGACCCAGTACTTC.

The table lists this clonotype with a few counts. The gene calls are TRBV20-1 and TRBJ2-3, with TRBD2 as a possible D gene (6 bases). This CDR3 spans 14 amino acids. Trimming pared 6 bases from V and 5 bases from J, leaving 18 bases between. The germline gives CDR1 DFQATT, CDR2 SNEGSKA (reference sequence). In DNA, the CDR3 is TGCAGTGCCACCAGGACTATTGTTGGAGATACGCAGTATTTT. Protein sequence: CSATRTIVGDTQYF.

This clonotype was found many times. The V call is TRBV20-1, the J call TRBJ1-4; perhaps TRBD1 as D (6 bases). V was clipped by 6 bases and J by 4 bases, with 18 bases between them. The CDR3 extends over 15 amino acids. In germline, CDR1 is DFQATT, CDR2 SNEGSKA (reference sequence). The CDR3 bases are TGCAGTGCAAAAAACCTCCGGGACAATAATGAAAAACTGTTTTTT. Protein sequence: CSAKNLRDNNEKLFF.

This sequence joins TRBV15 and TRBJ2-3; 10 positions match TRBD2. The germline gives CDR1 LNHNV, CDR2 YYDKDF (reference sequence). V shed 1 base, J shed 0 bases, and the junction held 10 bases outside the gene matches. This CDR3 has 19 residues. The CDR3 bases are TGTGCCACCAGCAGAGGTTCTAGCGGGGGTTATACTAGCACAGATACGCAGTATTTT. Translated, it gives CATSRGSSGGYTSTDTQYF.

This clonotype was found a few times. This chain links TRBV15 with TRBJ1-6; 8 bases are shared with TRBD1. Germline assignment: CDR1 LNHNV and CDR2 YYDKDF (reference sequence). This CDR3 spans 15 amino acids. V was pared by 2 bases and J by 7 bases, with 4 bases of the junction left unmatched. The CDR3 reads CATSRPTGENSPLHF. CDR3 coding DNA: TGTGCCACCAGCAGACCGACAGGGGAAAATTCACCCCTCCACTTT.

The V gene is TRBV12-3 or TRBV12-4, the J gene TRBJ2-1, with TRBD1 identical over 8 bases. CDR3 length equals 15 residues. V trimming: 7 bases; J trimming: 4 bases; junction bases outside the gene matches: 9. Here the CDR3 reads CASTYLGTGYNEQFF. The CDR3, as DNA: TGTGCCAGCACATACCTCGGGACAGGATACAATGAGCAGTTCTTC.

The rearrangement links TRBV9 to TRBJ2-7; 9 nucleotides align to TRBD1. Germline CDR1 SGDLS, CDR2 YYNGEE. J lost 6 bases, V lost 3 bases, and 4 bases had no gene match. The CDR3 spans 13 residues. This chain's CDR3 is CASSARQGVEQYF. The DNA for the CDR3 is TGTGCCAGCAGCGCCCGACAGGGGGTCGAGCAGTACTTC.

This clonotype appeared a few times. The chain uses TRBV3-1 and TRBJ1-5; D is unclear. Germline V gene sequence: CDR1 LGHDT, CDR2 YNNKEL (reference sequence). This CDR3 region has 15 residues. Between the trimmed V and J ends, which lost 3 bases and 5 bases, there was a span of 14 bases. The CDR3 nucleotides are TGTGCCAGCAGCCACAGTTTTAACGGGGATCAGCCCCAGCATTTT. Amino acids: CASSHSFNGDQPQHF.

The chain employs TRBV6-2 or TRBV6-3 and TRBJ2-7, with 12 bases lining up with TRBD2. The germline gives CDR1 MNHEY, CDR2 SVGEGT. CDR3 length: 18 amino acids. After removal of 7 bases from V and 2 bases from J, the junction contained 15 bases not matched to a gene. This CDR3 is CASISRRLAGAPTYEQYF. DNA of the CDR3: TGTGCCAGCATCTCGCGTCGACTAGCGGGAGCCCCGACCTACGAGCAGTACTTC.

The rearrangement uses TRBV4-1 and TRBJ1-6; tentative D call: TRBD1 (5 bases). The germline CDR1 and CDR2 sequences are MGHRA and YSYEKL. The CDR3 runs to 17 residues. The V end was cut by 3 bases, the J end by 0 bases, with 12 bases between. CDR3 DNA sequence: TGCGCCAGCAGCCAGAGCGGCGGGGGCTCCTATAATTCACCCCTCCACTTT. Its protein is CASSQSGGGSYNSPLHF.

This clonotype was counted between two and nine times. The chain carries TRBV20-1 and TRBJ2-1; possible D gene TRBD1, 6 bases. This CDR3 is 14 amino acids long. The germline CDR1 and CDR2 sequences are DFQATT and SNEGSKA (reference sequence). The V end lost 7 bases, the J end lost 0 bases, and 13 bases lay between the germline ends. CDR3 in amino acids: CSGKGESSYNEQFF. CDR3 DNA: TGCAGTGGGAAGGGGGAGAGCTCCTACAATGAGCAGTTCTTC.

This clonotype was observed a few times. J is TRBJ1-2 and V is TRBV20-1, with a possible D match to TRBD1 (6 bases). CDR3 length: 11 residues. The V and J ends lost 6 bases and 6 bases respectively, with 11 bases between them. Per germline, CDR1 DFQATT and CDR2 SNEGSKA (reference sequence). CDR3 sequence: CSAVQGNGYTF. Here the CDR3 DNA reads TGCAGTGCCGTACAGGGTAATGGCTACACCTTC.

This clonotype was seen a few times. The rearrangement joins TRBV24-1 to TRBJ2-5; D call uncertain. Germline V gives CDR1 KGHDR, CDR2 SFDVKD. This CDR3 comprises 12 residues. With 2 bases removed from V and 7 bases from J, the gap between germline ends came to 7 bases. The DNA of the CDR3 is TGTGCCACCAGTGATTCAATCGCGACCCAGTACTTC. It encodes CATSDSIATQYF.